This T cell receptor (beta chain) was observed in a study of T cells after yellow fever vaccination (dated by TCRdb to the late 2010s). About the full investigation: Libraries from fractions with low cell numbers were prepared with the SMART-Seq v4 Ultra Low Input RNA kit. Blood samples were taken at several timepoints before and after primary and secondary immunization, and bulk PBMC replicates and cell subsets were isolated. To follow T-cell clones before and after both primary and booster YFV17D yellow fever vaccination, bulk TCR alpha and beta repertoires underwent longitudinal sequencing. Two healthy male donors, one aged 18 to 30 and one aged 30 to 40 years, made up the cohort. General findings and caveats noted by the study authors: Compared with the primary T-cell response, the secondary T-cell response was faster but weaker, reaching its peak on day 5 rather than on day 15. Most clones expanded after primary vaccination (approximately 96% of CD4 and around 88% of CD8) were re-detected after the booster, suggesting that broad memory maintenance occurred. The study included only two donors, which limits how far the findings can be generalized. FACS-sorted repertoires could contain abundant contaminating clonotypes from the bulk population, so computational filtering was required. A small fraction of clonotypes appeared in both the CD4 and CD8 compartments, likely as a result of convergent recombination.

Concerning this clonotype itself: Its antigen remains unidentified. No base quality values were provided; no much bigger clone lies one nucleotide off.

Reads for this sample came from an Illumina NovaSeq 6000. TCR cDNA was made using 5'RACE template switching, a step that added a universal primer site and unique molecular identifiers. Priming for cDNA synthesis came from both the TCR alpha and TCR beta constant segments. Libraries were amplified in two PCR steps, with sample barcodes and sequencing adapters added in the second step. Libraries were sequenced on Illumina HiSeq 2500 (2x100 bp) or NovaSeq (2x150 bp). As for the authors' bioinformatics: Demultiplexing of reads and collapsing into UMI consensus sequences were performed with MIGEC, and V(D)J alignment was carried out with MiXCR. Vaccine-responding clonotypes were identified with edgeR using replicate PBMC samples, with FDR below 0.01 and a log2 fold change above 5 up to day 15 being required. Bulk clonotypes were assigned CD4 or CD8 identity according to which sequenced CD4 or CD8 repertoire held them at higher abundance. TCRdb reprocessed the public reads (quality trimming at Q25 with fastp, clone calling with MiXCR) and kept in-frame beta chains. Entries that share a CDR3 protein sequence are merged under the most common genes and DNA. V and J calls and clone size were set by TCRdb, not the authors. Within this sample are a few hundred thousand distinct CDR3 sequences, with 7.5% to 9% of them counted one time only. About 3.7% of the sample rests with the top ten.

This sample's treatment or condition label indicates: live attenuated yellow fever vaccine strain. A standard Ficoll-Paque protocol was used to isolate PBMCs from peripheral blood. Dynabeads CD4 and CD8 positive selection kits were used to isolate CD4 and CD8 T-cell fractions. TriZol was used to extract RNA from bulk PBMCs, CD4 and CD8 fractions, and dextramer-positive and dextramer-negative fractions. From a lookup of the germline V gene, CDR1 and CDR2 are SGDLS and YYNGEE. The V and J ends are trimmed by 2 bases and 4 bases, leaving 9 bases between them. Measured from the cysteine to the phenylalanine, the CDR3 is 13 residues long. Only the CDR3 part of the read is kept: 39 bases, read in frame from the first base.

This sequence originates from a man between 18 and 29 years old who received the YFV17D yellow fever vaccine. The rearranged segments are TRBV9 and TRBJ1-1; matching of 5 bases hints at TRBD1 as the D gene. The sequenced sample was CD4+ T cells sorted from PBMCs, obtained 5 days after the yellow fever booster vaccination. The CDR3 protein: CASSVTQGTEAFF. The bases read TGTGCCAGCAGCGTTACCCAGGGCACTGAAGCTTTCTTT.